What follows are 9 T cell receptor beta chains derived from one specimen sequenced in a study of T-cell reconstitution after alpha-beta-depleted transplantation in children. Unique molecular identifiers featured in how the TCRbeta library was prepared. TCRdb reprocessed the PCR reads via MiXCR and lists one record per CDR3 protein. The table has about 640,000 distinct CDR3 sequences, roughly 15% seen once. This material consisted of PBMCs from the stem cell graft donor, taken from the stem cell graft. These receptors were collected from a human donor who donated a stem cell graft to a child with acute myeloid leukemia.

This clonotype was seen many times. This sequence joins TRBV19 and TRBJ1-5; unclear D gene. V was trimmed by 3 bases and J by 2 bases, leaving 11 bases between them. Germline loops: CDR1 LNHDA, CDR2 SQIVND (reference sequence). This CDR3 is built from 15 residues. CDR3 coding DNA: TGTGCCAGTAGTATCATTGAGGTTGGCAATCAGCCCCAGCATTTT. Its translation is CASSIIEVGNQPQHF.

Here the CDR3 DNA reads TGCAGTGCTAGAGGGCCCCTGGGGACCGGGGAGCTGTTTTTT. Its translation: CSARGPLGTGELFF. The chain uses TRBV20-1 and TRBJ2-2; unclear D gene. The germline V gene has CDR1 DFQATT and CDR2 SNEGSKA (reference sequence). The CDR3 totals 14 residues. V was trimmed by 1 base and J by 5 bases, leaving 11 bases between them.

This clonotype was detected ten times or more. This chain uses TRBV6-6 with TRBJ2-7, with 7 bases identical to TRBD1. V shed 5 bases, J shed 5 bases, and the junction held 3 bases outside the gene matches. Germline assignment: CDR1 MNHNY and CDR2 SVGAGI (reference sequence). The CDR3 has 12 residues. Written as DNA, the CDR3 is TGTGCCAGCAGTATAGGGACAGACGAGCAGTACGTC. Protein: CASSIGTDEQYV.

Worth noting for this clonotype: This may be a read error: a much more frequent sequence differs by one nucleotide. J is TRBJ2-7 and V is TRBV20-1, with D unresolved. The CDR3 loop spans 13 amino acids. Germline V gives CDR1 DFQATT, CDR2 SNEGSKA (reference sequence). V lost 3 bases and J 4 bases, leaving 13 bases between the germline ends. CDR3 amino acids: CSASVRAIYEQYF. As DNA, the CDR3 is TGCAGTGCTAGTGTCCGGGCGATATACGAGCAGTACTTC.

The CDR3 nucleotides read TGTGCCATCAGTGAGTCGATGGGGGACAGGGGACGGGATACGCAGTATTTT. It is translated as CAISESMGDRGRDTQYF. This chain uses TRBV10-3 with TRBJ2-3, with TRBD1 matching 10 bases. The V segment lost 0 bases and the J segment 6 bases; nucleotides outside the gene matches: 9. This CDR3 comprises 17 residues. Germline assignment: CDR1 ENHRY and CDR2 SYGVKD.

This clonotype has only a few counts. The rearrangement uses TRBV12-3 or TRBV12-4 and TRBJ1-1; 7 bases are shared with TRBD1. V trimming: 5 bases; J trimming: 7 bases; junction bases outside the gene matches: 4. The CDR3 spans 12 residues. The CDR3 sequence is CASSRQGNEAFF. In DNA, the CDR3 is TGTGCCAGCAGTAGACAGGGTAATGAAGCTTTCTTT.

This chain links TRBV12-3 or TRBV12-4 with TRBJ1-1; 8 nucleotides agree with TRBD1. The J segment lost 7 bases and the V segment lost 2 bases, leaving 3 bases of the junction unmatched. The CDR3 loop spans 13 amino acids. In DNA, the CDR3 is TGTGCCAGCAGTTTATCCGGACAGGGTGAAGCTTTCTTT. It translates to CASSLSGQGEAFF.

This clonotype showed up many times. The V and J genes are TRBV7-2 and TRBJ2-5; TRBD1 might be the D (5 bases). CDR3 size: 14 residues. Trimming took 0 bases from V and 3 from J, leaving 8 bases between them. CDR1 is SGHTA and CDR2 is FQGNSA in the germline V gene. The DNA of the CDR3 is TGTGCCAGCAGCTTAGCAGGGGCGGAAGAGACCCAGTACTTC. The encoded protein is CASSLAGAEETQYF.

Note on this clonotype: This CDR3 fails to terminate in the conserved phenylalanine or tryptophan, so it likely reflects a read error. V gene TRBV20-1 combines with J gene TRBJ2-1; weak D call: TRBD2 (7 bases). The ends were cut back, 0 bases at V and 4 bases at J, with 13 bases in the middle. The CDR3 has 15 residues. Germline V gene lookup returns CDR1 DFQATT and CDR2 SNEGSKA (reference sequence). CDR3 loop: CSARDLGGLYNEQFS. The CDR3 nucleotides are TGCAGTGCTAGAGATCTGGGGGGGCTTTACAATGAGCAGTTCTCC.